Reported below is one T cell receptor (beta chain). Between the trimmed V and J ends, which lost 3 bases and 4 bases, there was a span of 21 bases. Germline CDR1 is KGHSH and CDR2 is LQKENI. The CDR3 covers 17 residues. The data were obtained in a study of blood T cell repertoires in COVID-19. Study overall: Spain, Italy and the United States supplied samples that represented acute and convalescent COVID-19. In each case, the material was cDNA or gDNA derived from T cells, B-cell-depleted T cells, or PBMCs.

In the authors' methods: Estimation of nucleated cell counts relied on the amplification of reference gene primers. Using immunoSEQ multiplex PCR, the repertoire was profiled, and TCRdb retains in-frame clones only, with some absent. The V and J calls and clone size are taken from that table; D and trimming were inferred from the DNA. The table lists tens of thousands of clones, roughly 87% of them singletons. This chain joins TRBV18 and TRBJ1-1; possibly TRBD1 for D (6 bases). The TCR comes from a human donor in a cohort sampled during active COVID-19. Input material: peripheral blood. CDR3 in amino acids: CASSPRGKGSGGTEAFF. CDR3 sequence (DNA): TGTGCCAGCTCACCCAGGGGTAAGGGGTCCGGTGGCACTGAAGCTTTCTTT.